This entry lists 5 T cell receptor beta chains sequenced from one sample in a study of T cell responses to AZD1222 COVID-19 vaccine. Assay used: immunoSEQ multiplex PCR; TCRdb lists only in-frame clones, some missing. This table holds tens of thousands of clones, roughly 90% found once. This material consisted of peripheral blood, taken on day 0 of AZD1222 vaccination. The receptors shown here come from an adult in good health.

This clone was picked up one time. The chain uses TRBV12-5 and TRBJ1-2, with D hard to call. The V end was cut by 2 bases, the J end by 0 bases, with 10 bases between. Germline V gives CDR1 LGHNT, CDR2 FRNRAP. The CDR3 spans 15 residues. CDR3 in amino acids: CASGLTHAANYGYTF. As DNA, the CDR3 is TGTGCTAGTGGTTTGACTCACGCCGCTAACTATGGCTACACCTTC. The whole variable domain, filled in from reference TRBV12-5 and TRBJ1-2, reads DARVTQTPRHKVTEMGQEVTMRCQPILGHNTVFWYRQTMMQGLELLAYFRNRAPLDDSGMPKDRFSAEMPDATLATLKIQPSEPRDSAVYFCASGLTHAANYGYTFGSGTRLTVV.

The chain joins TRBV11-2 to TRBJ1-2, with D hard to call. The CDR3 contains 12 residues. Germline CDR1 reads SGHAT; CDR2 reads FQNNGV. V was cut by 1 base and J by 8 bases, with 8 bases left in between. The CDR3 DNA reads TGTGCCAGCAGCTTAGGAGAGAACGGCTACACCTTC. Translating it yields CASSLGENGYTF.

CDR3 residues: CATSRDAPGEETQYF. In DNA form, the CDR3 reads TGTGCCACCAGCAGAGATGCCCCAGGGGAAGAGACCCAGTACTTC. The V and J genes are TRBV15 and TRBJ2-5, with a weak D call TRBD1 (6 bases). V was shortened by 0 bases and J by 3 bases, with 11 bases between the two germline ends. The CDR3 spans 15 residues. CDR1 LNHNV and CDR2 YYDKDF come from the germline V gene (reference sequence).

This chain links TRBV10-3 with TRBJ2-2, with 10 bases matching TRBD1. The CDR3 is made up of 16 amino acids. The germline gives CDR1 ENHRY, CDR2 SYGVKD. The trim removed 2 bases at V and 5 bases at J, leaving 5 bases unmatched. Here the CDR3 DNA reads TGTGCCATCAGTGAGCTCGGACAGGGGGAAACCGGGGAGCTGTTTTTT. This codes for CAISELGQGETGELFF.

The rearrangement uses TRBV4-3 and TRBJ1-6; D gene uncertain. The CDR3 contains 13 residues. The germline gives CDR1 LGHNA, CDR2 YSLEER. The V end was cut by 4 bases, the J end by 16 bases, with 17 bases between. CDR3 protein: CASSPKIGQALHF. CDR3 DNA: TGCGCCAGCAGCCCCAAGATCGGGCAGGCGCTCCACTTT.